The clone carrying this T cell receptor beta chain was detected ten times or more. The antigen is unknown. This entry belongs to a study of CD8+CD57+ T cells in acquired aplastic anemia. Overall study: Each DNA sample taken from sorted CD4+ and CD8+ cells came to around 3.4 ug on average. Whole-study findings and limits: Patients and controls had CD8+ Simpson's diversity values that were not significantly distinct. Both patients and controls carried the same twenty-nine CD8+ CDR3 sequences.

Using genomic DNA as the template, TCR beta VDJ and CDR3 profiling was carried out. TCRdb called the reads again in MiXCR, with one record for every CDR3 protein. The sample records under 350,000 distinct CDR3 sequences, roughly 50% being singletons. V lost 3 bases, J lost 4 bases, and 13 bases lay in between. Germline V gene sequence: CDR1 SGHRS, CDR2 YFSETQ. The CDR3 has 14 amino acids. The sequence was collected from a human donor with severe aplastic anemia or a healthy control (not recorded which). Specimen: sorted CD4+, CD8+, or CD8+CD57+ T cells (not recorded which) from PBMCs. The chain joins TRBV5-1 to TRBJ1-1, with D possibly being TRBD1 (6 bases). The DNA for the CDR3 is TGCGCCAGCAGCTACCGCAGGGGAGTCACTGAAGCTTTCTTT. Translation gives CASSYRRGVTEAFF.